This T cell receptor (beta chain) was captured by sequencing in a study of cytomegalovirus exposure and HLA in healthy donors. Overall study results and limits: A later examination showed that TCR association rates differed by HLA locus, with DRB1 most and HLA-C fewest.

Concerning this clone: Its antigen is unknown.

Germline values: CDR1 LNHDA, CDR2 SQIVND (reference sequence). This CDR3 is built from 14 residues. V lost 6 bases and J lost 5, with 16 bases in between. The PCR made use of 60 Vbeta and 13 Jbeta primers. Only in-frame clones appear in the TCRdb table, and some are missing; sequencing was by immunoSEQ multiplex PCR. The table lists some 120,000 clones, about four fifths of them singletons. Sequences were obtained from PBMCs. The chain couples TRBV19 to TRBJ1-1; D gene uncertain. This TCR came from a man between 25 and 39 years old in good health and CMV-seropositive. This chain's CDR3 is CASSPESGMTEAFF. CDR3 nucleotides: TGTGCCAGTAGCCCCGAGTCGGGAATGACTGAAGCTTTCTTT.